One and the same sample provided the 32 T cell receptor beta chains below, sequenced in a study of shared clonotypes between healthy human individuals. Terminally differentiated effector memory CD45RA+ cells were excluded by CCR7 positive selection of CD45RO-negative cells. Clones were read by immunoSEQ multiplex PCR, and TCRdb kept only the in-frame ones, dropping some. The sample has just over 2,000,000 clones; approximately 95% are singletons. The sequenced sample was naive CD8+ T cells sorted from blood. The receptors here all came from a man between 18 and 29 years old in good health.

The J gene is TRBJ2-2, the V gene TRBV5-4; 8 bases are shared with TRBD1. Looked up from germline, CDR1 is SGHNT and CDR2 is YYREEE (reference sequence). Losses at the gene ends were 2 bases for V and 1 base for J; bases not matched to a gene: 4. This CDR3 has 16 amino acids. The CDR3 nucleotides read TGTGCCAGCAGCTTCGGACAGGGCGGGAACACCGGGGAGCTGTTTTTT. This encodes CASSFGQGGNTGELFF.

A word on this clone: One junction end disagrees with the germline gene, perhaps due to a read error. The chain carries TRBV7-7 and TRBJ2-5; the match to TRBD2 covers 8 bases. The length of the CDR3 is 16 residues. The germline gives CDR1 SSHAT, CDR2 FNYEAQ (reference sequence). The chain's CDR3 is CASSLLTGGPQETQYF. The CDR3 DNA sequence: TGTGCTAGCAGCTTACTAACGGGGGGGCCCCAAGAGACCCAGTACTTC. Based on the CDR3 plus reference TRBV7-7 and TRBJ2-5, the full variable domain is GAGVSQSPRYKVTKRGQDVTLRCDPISSHATLYWYQQALGQGPEFLTYFNYEAQPDKSGLPSDRFSAERPEGSISTLTIQRTEQRDSAMYRCASSLLTGGPQETQYFGPGTRLLVL.

The chain recombines TRBV5-6 with TRBJ2-4, with TRBD1 matching over 10 bases. V shed 5 bases, J shed 6 bases, and the junction held 2 bases outside the gene matches. The CDR3 is 13 residues long. Per germline, CDR1 SGHDT and CDR2 YYEEEE. The CDR3 bases are TGTGCCAGCAGTTGGGACAGGGGAAACATTCAGTACTTC. This gives the protein CASSWDRGNIQYF.

V is TRBV29-1 and J is TRBJ2-7; D is possibly TRBD1 (6 bases). CDR1 is SQVTM, CDR2 ANQGSEA, per germline. The ends were cut back, 4 bases at V and 5 bases at J, with 9 bases in the middle. This CDR3 has 11 residues. CDR3 loop: CSVAGVNEQYF. The DNA of the CDR3 is TGCAGCGTTGCAGGGGTCAACGAGCAGTACTTC.

The chain joins TRBV6-5 to TRBJ1-2, with a weak D call TRBD1 (5 bases). Germline CDR1 and CDR2: MNHEY and SVGAGI. V was clipped by 6 bases and J by 1 base, with 9 bases between them. The CDR3 is 13 amino acids. The CDR3 sequence is CASSLDSNYGYTF. The CDR3 DNA is TGTGCCAGCAGCTTAGACAGTAACTATGGCTACACCTTC.

Details on this clone: An end of the junction does not agree with germline; a read error may underlie this. The chain combines TRBV4-1 with TRBJ2-7; 7 positions match TRBD1. Germline V lookup: CDR1 MGHRA, CDR2 YSYEKL. This CDR3 has 14 residues. The CDR3 DNA reads TGCGCCAGCAGCCAAGGCCCGGGACAGCCCTTTTCCCACTTC. This gives the protein CASSQGPGQPFSHF.

In this sample, this clone turned up once. The chain has TRBV5-6 and TRBJ2-5; 8 nucleotides match TRBD2. The V gene end was trimmed by 0 bases and the J gene end by 2 bases; junction bases not matched to a gene: 3. The CDR3 length is 15 residues. Germline CDR1 SGHDT, CDR2 YYEEEE. The CDR3 sequence: CASSLVGGVQETQYF. The CDR3 region has the DNA TGTGCCAGCAGCTTGGTCGGGGGGGTTCAAGAGACCCAGTACTTC.

The chain carries TRBV19 and TRBJ1-1; TRBD1 is a possible D gene (6 bases). The CDR3 is 13 residues long. Germline V gene data show CDR1 as LNHDA and CDR2 as SQIVND (reference sequence). V lost 7 bases to trimming and J lost 6 bases, with 15 bases between them. The CDR3 here is CASTLGQRPEAFF. CDR3 in DNA: TGTGCCAGTACCCTCGGACAGAGGCCTGAAGCTTTCTTT.

Remarks on this clone: This same CDR3 is encoded by further DNA sequences in the sample. The rearrangement uses TRBV4-1 and TRBJ2-7, with 7 bases aligning to TRBD1. The V gene's germline CDR1 is MGHRA and CDR2 YSYEKL. The V gene end was trimmed by 4 bases and the J gene end by 0 bases; junction bases not matched to a gene: 3. The CDR3 extends over 14 amino acids. The CDR3 bases are TGCGCCAGCAGCCGAACAGGGGACTCCTACGAGCAGTACTTC. It yields the protein CASSRTGDSYEQYF.

Of note for this clone: Other DNA sequences of this sample code for an identical CDR3. The rearrangement joins TRBV28 to TRBJ2-7; possible D gene TRBD1, 5 bases. The germline V and J ends were trimmed by 2 bases and 1 base, with 9 bases remaining between them. Germline lookup yields CDR1 MDHEN and CDR2 SYDVKM. The CDR3 covers 14 residues. The CDR3 sequence is CASSLHRSSYEQYF. The CDR3, as DNA: TGTGCCAGCAGTTTACACAGGTCTTCCTACGAGCAGTACTTC.

This clone was observed a few times. This sequence joins TRBV20-1 and TRBJ1-1; D unresolved. Deletions cut 6 bases from V and 5 bases from J, with 10 bases between. Germline loops: CDR1 DFQATT, CDR2 SNEGSKA (reference sequence). The CDR3 runs 11 residues. The CDR3 region has the DNA TGCAGTGCCCCCCGCCTGACTGAAGCTTTCTTT. Amino acid sequence: CSAPRLTEAFF.

This chain connects TRBV28 to TRBJ2-7, with TRBD1 as a possible D gene (6 bases). Germline CDR1 is MDHEN and CDR2 is SYDVKM. The V end was cut by 4 bases, the J end by 0 bases, with 16 bases between. This CDR3 is 16 amino acids long. For the CDR3, the DNA is TGTGCCAGCAGTTCCCCCTTCTCCAGGGGCTCCTACGAGCAGTACTTC. It encodes CASSSPFSRGSYEQYF. The full variable domain, its missing parts supplied by reference TRBV28 and TRBJ2-7, is DVKVTQSSRYLVKRTGEKVFLECVQDMDHENMFWYRQDPGLGLRLIYFSYDVKMKEKGDIPEGYSVSREKKERFSLILESASTNQTSMYLCASSSPFSRGSYEQYFGPGTRLTVT.

With respect to this clone: Other DNA sequences in this sample translate to the same CDR3. The chain carries TRBV4-1 and TRBJ2-7; 10 bases map to TRBD2. V gave up 0 bases and J gave up 1 base; unmatched junction bases: 0. The CDR3 loop spans 15 amino acids. Germline V gene lookup returns CDR1 MGHRA and CDR2 YSYEKL. This chain's CDR3 is CASSQEGLASYEQYF. The CDR3 DNA is TGCGCCAGCAGCCAAGAGGGACTAGCGTCCTACGAGCAGTACTTC.

In its sample, this clone was seen a few times. This sequence joins TRBV30 and TRBJ1-6; 11 bases align to TRBD1. Germline V lookup: CDR1 GTSNPN, CDR2 SVGIG (reference sequence). Trimming at V came to 0 bases and at J to 11 bases, leaving 6 bases not matched to a gene. CDR3 length equals 15 residues. CDR3 amino acids: CAWSVPGQGAPPLHF. DNA of the CDR3: TGTGCCTGGAGTGTACCCGGACAGGGGGCACCACCCCTCCACTTT. The whole variable domain, remainder taken from reference TRBV30 and TRBJ1-6, is SQTIHQWPATLVQPVGSPLSLECTVEGTSNPNLYWYRQAAGRGLQLLFYSVGIGQISSEVPQNLSASRPQDRQFILSSKKLLLSDSGFYLCAWSVPGQGAPPLHFGNGTRLTVT.

Regarding this clone: The same CDR3 arises from other DNA sequences in this sample as well. The chain carries TRBV27 and TRBJ2-7; TRBD2 matches 7 bases. Per the germline V gene, CDR1 is MNHEY and CDR2 is SMNVEV (reference sequence). V shed 3 bases, J shed 3 bases, and the junction held 2 bases outside the gene matches. The CDR3 covers 13 residues. This CDR3 is CASSFTGGYEQYF. The CDR3 nucleotides read TGTGCCAGCAGTTTTACGGGAGGCTACGAGCAGTACTTC.

This chain connects TRBV2 to TRBJ2-7, with 13 bases that match TRBD2. Trimming at V came to 5 bases and at J to 1 base, leaving 2 bases not matched to a gene. Per the germline V gene, CDR1 is SNHLY and CDR2 is FYNNEI. The length of the CDR3 is 15 residues. The CDR3 coding sequence is TGTGCCAGCAGTCAGACTAGCGGGAGGTCCTACGAGCAGTACTTC. Amino acids: CASSQTSGRSYEQYF.

The chain employs TRBV29-1 and TRBJ2-7; 8 bases are a match to TRBD1. The CDR3 extends over 13 amino acids. CDR1 and CDR2 from the germline V gene are SQVTM and ANQGSEA. V shed 6 bases and J 3 bases; nucleotides not matched to a gene: 7. For the CDR3, the DNA is TGCAGCGTGCGTACGGGACAGGACTACGAGCAGTACTTC. It translates to CSVRTGQDYEQYF.

The chain links TRBV4-1 to TRBJ2-2; D gene ambiguous. CDR1 and CDR2 from the germline V gene are MGHRA and YSYEKL. V lost 0 bases and J lost 4, with 6 bases in between. The CDR3 has 14 amino acids. CDR3 coding DNA: TGCGCCAGCAGCCAAGATCCGATCACCGGGGAGCTGTTTTTT. Its translation is CASSQDPITGELFF.

CDR3 in DNA: TGTGCCAGCTCCCCAAACAGCAACACTGAAGCTTTCTTT. It translates to CASSPNSNTEAFF. V and J are TRBV9 and TRBJ1-1; D not certain. CDR1 and CDR2 from the germline V gene are SGDLS and YYNGEE. The CDR3 is 13 residues long. V dropped 7 bases and J dropped 2 bases, with 12 bases sitting between them.

This rearrangement joins TRBV6-5 to TRBJ2-7, with a weak D call TRBD2 (6 bases). Germline V lookup: CDR1 MNHEY, CDR2 SVGAGI. The CDR3 contains 15 residues. Trimming pared 7 bases from V and 3 bases from J, leaving 19 bases between. The CDR3 sequence is CASKDGAGSYYEQYF. The CDR3, as DNA: TGTGCCAGCAAAGACGGGGCCGGGAGTTACTACGAGCAGTACTTC.

CDR3 sequence reads: CASSGEGELFF. The DNA for the CDR3 is TGCGCCAGCAGTGGTGAGGGGGAGCTGTTTTTT. The genes are TRBV10-1 and TRBJ2-2; no firm D call. The CDR3 runs to 11 residues. Germline V lookup: CDR1 WNHNN, CDR2 SYGVQD (reference sequence). V gave up 4 bases and J gave up 8 bases, with 5 bases separating them.

Concerning this clone itself: Other DNA sequences in this sample translate to the same CDR3. The gene calls are TRBV4-3 and TRBJ2-7; 9 positions match TRBD2. J gave up 0 bases and V 0 bases, and 0 bases lay outside the gene matches. Germline CDR1 is LGHNA and CDR2 is YSLEER. The CDR3 contains 15 residues. The CDR3, as DNA: TGCGCCAGCAGCCAAGATAGCGGGAGCTCCTACGAGCAGTACTTC. This sequence encodes CASSQDSGSSYEQYF.

The genes are TRBV2 and TRBJ1-1; D uncertain. This CDR3 region has 11 residues. Germline-derived CDR1 and CDR2 are SNHLY and FYNNEI. Trimming pared 4 bases from V and 11 bases from J, leaving 11 bases between. The CDR3 DNA reads as TGTGCCAGCAGTGTGGGGATGGGGGCTTTCTTT. Translated: CASSVGMGAFF.

The V gene is TRBV5-4, the J gene TRBJ2-5, with unresolved D. Germline assignment: CDR1 SGHNT and CDR2 YYREEE (reference sequence). V was cut by 1 base and J by 3 bases, with 7 bases left in between. The CDR3 runs 13 residues. The DNA for the CDR3 is TGTGCCAGCAGCTTGCCTCTAGAAGAGACCCAGTACTTC. This translates into CASSLPLEETQYF. The full variable domain, rest sourced from reference TRBV5-4 and TRBJ2-5, is ETGVTQSPTHLIKTRGQQVTLRCSSQSGHNTVSWYQQALGQGPQFIFQYYREEENGRGNFPPRFSGLQFPNYSSELNVNALELDDSALYLCASSLPLEETQYFGPGTRLLVL.

V usage is TRBV9 and J usage is TRBJ2-2; 8 nucleotides match TRBD2. The ends lost 3 bases at V and 4 bases at J; junction bases unmatched: 5. The CDR3 covers 15 residues. Germline V gives CDR1 SGDLS, CDR2 YYNGEE. CDR3 coding DNA: TGTGCCAGCAGCGGGGCGGGAGGCCCCACCGGGGAGCTGTTTTTT. Translated, it gives CASSGAGGPTGELFF.

This clone appeared once. This same CDR3 is encoded by further DNA sequences in the sample. The chain uses TRBV5-6 and TRBJ1-2; possible D gene TRBD1, 6 bases. Deletions cut 0 bases from V and 4 bases from J, with 7 bases between. The CDR3 is made up of 13 amino acids. Germline CDR1 reads SGHDT; CDR2 reads YYEEEE. CDR3 bases: TGTGCCAGCAGCTTGGGGGACATCTATGGCTACACCTTC. It translates to CASSLGDIYGYTF.

The V call is TRBV20-1, the J call TRBJ2-7; TRBD1 is a possible D gene (5 bases). Trimming removed 3 bases from V and 5 bases from J, with 8 bases in between. The length of the CDR3 is 11 residues. The germline V gene has CDR1 DFQATT and CDR2 SNEGSKA (reference sequence). CDR3 coding DNA: TGCAGTGCTAGGGGGCAGAACGAGCAGTACTTC. It codes for CSARGQNEQYF.

The chain joins TRBV6-5 to TRBJ2-3; D possibly corresponds to TRBD1 (6 bases). Trimming took 0 bases from V and 7 from J, leaving 11 bases between them. Germline values: CDR1 MNHEY, CDR2 SVGAGI. CDR3 size: 14 residues. The CDR3 sequence is CASSYSGGANTQYF. In DNA form, the CDR3 reads TGTGCCAGCAGTTACTCTGGGGGCGCAAATACGCAGTATTTT.

This clone was counted many times. Other DNA sequences from this sample encode an identical CDR3 as well. The rearrangement uses TRBV30 and TRBJ1-5, with 9 bases matching TRBD1. This CDR3 has 15 residues. The J segment lost 1 base and the V segment lost 6 bases, leaving 7 bases of the junction unmatched. The V gene's germline CDR1 is GTSNPN and CDR2 SVGIG (reference sequence). This chain's CDR3 is CACGQGSVSNQPQHF. Here the CDR3 DNA reads TGTGCCTGCGGACAGGGGTCCGTAAGCAATCAGCCCCAGCATTTT.

The rearrangement links TRBV13 to TRBJ2-2; a possible D gene is TRBD2 (5 bases). In germline, CDR1 is PRHDT, CDR2 FYEKMQ (reference sequence). The length of the CDR3 is 15 residues. Trimming removed 5 bases at V and 6 bases at J, with 16 bases between. CDR3 loop: CASSTPFWGAGELFF. For the CDR3, the DNA is TGTGCCAGCAGCACCCCCTTCTGGGGAGCCGGGGAGCTGTTTTTT.

The V gene is TRBV15, the J gene TRBJ2-5, with D perhaps assigned TRBD1 or TRBD2 (5 bases each). CDR1 is LNHNV, CDR2 YYDKDF, per germline (reference sequence). The CDR3 sequence is 13 residues long. Deletions cut 7 bases from V and 7 bases from J, with 16 bases between. The CDR3 region is CATIDWSGGTQYF. CDR3 DNA: TGTGCCACCATTGATTGGAGTGGGGGGACCCAGTACTTC.

The rearrangement links TRBV2 to TRBJ2-7; no reliable D call. The germline V and J ends were trimmed by 2 bases and 3 bases, with 14 bases remaining between them. This CDR3 is 15 amino acids long. CDR1 and CDR2 from the germline V gene are SNHLY and FYNNEI. DNA of the CDR3: TGTGCCAGCAGTGAACTGCAGAATAACCTCTACGAGCAGTACTTC. As protein: CASSELQNNLYEQYF.